This entry concerns a single T cell receptor (beta chain). This sample is part of a study of control samples from healthy donors and cancer patients. CDR1 is SGHKS, CDR2 YYEKEE, per germline (reference sequence). The CDR3 is 18 residues long. V lost 4 bases, J lost 0 bases, and 8 bases stayed unmatched. The repertoire was sequenced with immunoSEQ multiplex PCR; TCRdb's copy has only in-frame clones and lacks some. Of about 140,000 clones listed, roughly 89% were seen once; the top ten hold around 10%. Sequenced sample: blood. This rearrangement joins TRBV5-5 to TRBJ2-1, with 12 positions matching TRBD2. This TCR derives from a man younger than 40 in good health. The CDR3 DNA sequence: TGTGCCAGCAGCACACCTAGCGGGAGGGCCTTCTCCTACAATGAGCAGTTCTTC. This sequence encodes CASSTPSGRAFSYNEQFF.